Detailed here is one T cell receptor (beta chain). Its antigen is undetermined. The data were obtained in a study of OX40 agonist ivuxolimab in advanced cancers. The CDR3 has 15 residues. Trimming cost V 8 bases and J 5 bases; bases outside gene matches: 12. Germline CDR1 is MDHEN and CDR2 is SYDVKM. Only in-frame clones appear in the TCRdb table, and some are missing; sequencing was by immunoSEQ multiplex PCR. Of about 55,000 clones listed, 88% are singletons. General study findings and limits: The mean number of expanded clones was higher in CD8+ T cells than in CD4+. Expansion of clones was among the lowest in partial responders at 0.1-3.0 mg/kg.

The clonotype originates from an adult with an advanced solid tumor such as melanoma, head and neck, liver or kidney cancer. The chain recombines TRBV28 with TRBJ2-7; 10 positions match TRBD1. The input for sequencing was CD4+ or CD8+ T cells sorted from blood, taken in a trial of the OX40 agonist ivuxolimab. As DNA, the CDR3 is TGTGCCAGCGTAAAGGGGGGACAGGGGATTAACGAGCAGTACTTC. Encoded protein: CASVKGGQGINEQYF.